This T cell receptor beta chain was retrieved from a study of CD8 T cells in Susac syndrome. Study information: Within the group of sequenced Susac syndrome patients, roughly six had active disease and eight were in remission.

Random hexamers were used to reverse transcribe about 0.45 to 1 ug of RNA. From the immunoSEQ multiplex PCR reads, TCRdb called clonotypes with MiXCR, one entry per CDR3 protein. Of tens of thousands of distinct CDR3 sequences in the sample, just under 95% were seen once. V lost 4 bases to trimming and J lost 3 bases, with 7 bases between them. There are 12 residues in the CDR3. CDR1 is MNHEY, CDR2 SVGEGT, per germline. The rearrangement uses TRBV6-2 or TRBV6-3 and TRBJ2-7, with D unclear. The source of this sequence is a human donor with Susac syndrome. The sample was CD8+ T cells from PBMCs. Here the CDR3 reads CASSSTFYEQYF. Here the CDR3 DNA reads TGTGCCAGCAGTTCCACATTCTACGAGCAGTACTTC.